This entry features one T cell receptor (beta chain) sequence. MiXCR was run by TCRdb on the RT-PCR reads, yielding one entry per CDR3 protein. Here the sample spans approximately 200,000 distinct CDR3 sequences, 13% to 15% being singletons. This entry belongs to a study of patients and donors after allogeneic stem cell transplantation. V gave up 3 bases and J gave up 5 bases, with 16 bases separating them. There are 14 residues in the CDR3. Germline assignment: CDR1 DFQATT and CDR2 SNEGSKA (reference sequence). This receptor was obtained from a human donor who was either an allogeneic HSCT recipient or a stem cell or donor lymphocyte infusion donor (not recorded which). It is not recorded whose cells these are; they may come from a transplant donor. The V call is TRBV20-1, the J call TRBJ2-5; D uncertain. Input material: blood, either unsorted or a sorted T cell fraction (not recorded which). CDR3 DNA sequence: TGCAGTGCTAGTCCGGGTATGTCATCTGAGACCCAGTACTTC. The encoded protein is CSASPGMSSETQYF.